This TCR beta chain emerged from a study of cytomegalovirus exposure and HLA in healthy donors. Study findings and constraints: According to the study, roughly 160 TCR beta chains were cytomegalovirus-associated. Within an earlier analysis, most TCR beta V segments proved productive either about 87% or about 30% of the time. Reportedly, a later analysis found an Asian-associated ancestry cluster had fewer N-insertions than the approximately 600-donor mean.

Points on this clone: As yet, its antigen is unknown.

The primer mix had 60 Vbeta and 13 Jbeta primers. Produced via immunoSEQ multiplex PCR; TCRdb's table is partial and in-frame only. The table includes 120,000 or so clones, around 80% detected once. The CDR3 sequence is 15 residues long. V was pared by 1 base and J by 3 bases, with 9 bases between. Germline V gene data show CDR1 as MNHEY and CDR2 as SMNVEV (reference sequence). The material sequenced was PBMCs. This TCR derives from a young man in good health and CMV-seropositive. The chain couples TRBV27 to TRBJ1-4, with a tentative D call TRBD1 (6 bases). CDR3 amino acids: CASSLYRVANEKLFF. Here the CDR3 DNA reads TGTGCCAGCAGTTTATACAGGGTAGCTAATGAAAAACTGTTTTTT.